The next 7 T cell receptor beta chains were all read from a single sample in a study of cytomegalovirus exposure and HLA in healthy donors. 13 Jbeta primers and 60 Vbeta primers were used for the PCR. Profiling relied on immunoSEQ multiplex PCR, and the TCRdb table lists in-frame clones only, not all of them. The sample lists roughly 200,000 clones; 80% were seen once. Sequencing was performed on PBMCs. The receptors were gathered from a boy under 18 in good health and CMV-seronegative.

The V gene is TRBV9, the J gene TRBJ1-2; D perhaps matches TRBD1 (5 bases). Looked up from germline, CDR1 is SGDLS and CDR2 is YYNGEE. The length of the CDR3 is 15 residues. Trimming took off 4 bases at V and 2 bases at J, with 15 bases between the two ends. DNA of the CDR3: TGTGCCAGCAGCCTCCCGGCCGGGGGAAACTATGGCTACACCTTC. This sequence encodes CASSLPAGGNYGYTF.

The gene calls are TRBV25-1 and TRBJ1-1; possible D gene TRBD1, 5 bases. Trimming removed 10 bases at V and 1 base at J, with 13 bases between. The germline gives CDR1 MGHDK, CDR2 SYGVNS. CDR3 size: 13 residues. CDR3: CATAGTGNTEAFF. CDR3 sequence (DNA): TGTGCCACCGCGGGGACGGGGAACACTGAAGCTTTCTTT.

The rearrangement links TRBV19 to TRBJ1-1, with D unclear. With 3 bases removed from V and 5 bases from J, the gap between germline ends came to 10 bases. The CDR3 has 13 amino acids. Germline CDR1 and CDR2: LNHDA and SQIVND (reference sequence). CDR3 sequence: CASSIAGRTEAFF. The CDR3 DNA follows: TGTGCCAGTAGTATTGCAGGCCGAACTGAAGCTTTCTTT.

This clone was observed a handful of times. V gene TRBV11-2 combines with J gene TRBJ1-3; D may be TRBD1 (6 bases). CDR1 is SGHAT, CDR2 FQNNGV, per germline. V lost 3 bases and J lost 0, with 9 bases in between. The CDR3 runs 15 residues. CDR3 protein: CASSFDRFSGNTIYF. Written as DNA, the CDR3 is TGTGCCAGCAGCTTCGACAGGTTCTCTGGAAACACCATATATTTT. Together with reference TRBV11-2 and TRBJ1-3, the CDR3 gives the full variable domain: EAGVAQSPRYKIIEKRQSVAFWCNPISGHATLYWYQQILGQGPKLLIQFQNNGVVDDSQLPKDRFSAERLKGVDSTLKIQPAKLEDSAVYLCASSFDRFSGNTIYFGEGSWLTVV.

This chain links TRBV14 with TRBJ1-6; no firm D call. The CDR3 extends over 16 amino acids. The germline V gene has CDR1 SGHDN and CDR2 FVKESK. Trimming cost V 0 bases and J 5 bases, with 11 bases left between them. The CDR3 nucleotides read TGTGCCAGCAGCCAAGAATTTCCAATCAATAATTCACCCCTCCACTTT. Translation gives CASSQEFPINNSPLHF.

This chain links TRBV6-5 with TRBJ2-1, with 10 bases aligning to TRBD1. Trimming cost V 5 bases and J 4 bases; bases outside gene matches: 5. Germline V gene lookup returns CDR1 MNHEY and CDR2 SVGAGI. The CDR3 covers 15 residues. The CDR3 bases are TGTGCCAGCAGTCTCGGACAGGGGGGATACAATGAGCAGTTCTTC. Protein sequence: CASSLGQGGYNEQFF.

The rearrangement joins TRBV11-2 to TRBJ2-7, with D perhaps TRBD2 (5 bases). The ends were cut back, 1 base at V and 2 bases at J, with 9 bases in the middle. The CDR3 contains 14 residues. CDR1 is SGHAT, CDR2 FQNNGV, per germline. The CDR3 sequence is CASSLGAGTYEQYF. As DNA, the CDR3 is TGTGCCAGCAGCTTAGGGGCCGGGACCTACGAGCAGTACTTC.